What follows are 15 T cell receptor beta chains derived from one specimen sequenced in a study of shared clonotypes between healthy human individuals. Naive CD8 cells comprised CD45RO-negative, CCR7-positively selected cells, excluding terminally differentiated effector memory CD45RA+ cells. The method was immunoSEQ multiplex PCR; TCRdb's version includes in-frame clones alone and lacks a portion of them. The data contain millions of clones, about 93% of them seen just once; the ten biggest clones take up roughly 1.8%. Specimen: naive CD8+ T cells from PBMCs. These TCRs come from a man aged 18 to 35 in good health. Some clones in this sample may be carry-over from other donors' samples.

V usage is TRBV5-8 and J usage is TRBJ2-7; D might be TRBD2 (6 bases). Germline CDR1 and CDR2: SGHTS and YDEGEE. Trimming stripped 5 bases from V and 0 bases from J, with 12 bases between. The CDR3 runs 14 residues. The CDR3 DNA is TGTGCCAGCAGGGGGCGGCGGGACTCCTACGAGCAGTACTTC. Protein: CASRGRRDSYEQYF.

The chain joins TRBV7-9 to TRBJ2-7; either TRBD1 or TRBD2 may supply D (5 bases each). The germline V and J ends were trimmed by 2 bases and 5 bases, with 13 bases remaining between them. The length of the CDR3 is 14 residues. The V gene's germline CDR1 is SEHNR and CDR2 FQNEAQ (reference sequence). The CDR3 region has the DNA TGTGCCAGCAGCTTACTCAGGGAGCGGAACGAGCAGTACTTC. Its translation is CASSLLRERNEQYF.

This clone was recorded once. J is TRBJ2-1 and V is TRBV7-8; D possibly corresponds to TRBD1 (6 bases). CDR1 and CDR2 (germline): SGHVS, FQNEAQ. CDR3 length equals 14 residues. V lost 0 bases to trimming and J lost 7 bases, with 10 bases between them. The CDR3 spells CASSLAYRENEQFF. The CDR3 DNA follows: TGTGCCAGCAGCTTAGCGTACAGGGAAAATGAGCAGTTCTTC.

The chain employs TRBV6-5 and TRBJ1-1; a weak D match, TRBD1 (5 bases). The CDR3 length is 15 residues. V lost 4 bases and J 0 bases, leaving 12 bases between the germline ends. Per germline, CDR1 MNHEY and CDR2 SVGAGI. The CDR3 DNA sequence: TGTGCCAGCAGTTTACAGACAGCTATGAACACTGAAGCTTTCTTT. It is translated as CASSLQTAMNTEAFF.

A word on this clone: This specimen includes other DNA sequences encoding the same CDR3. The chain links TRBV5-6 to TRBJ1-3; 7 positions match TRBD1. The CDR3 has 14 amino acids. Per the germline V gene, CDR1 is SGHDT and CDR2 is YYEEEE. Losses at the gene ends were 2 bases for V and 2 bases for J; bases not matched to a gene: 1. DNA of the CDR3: TGTGCCAGCAGCTTTGGGACAGCTGGAAACACCATATATTTT. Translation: CASSFGTAGNTIYF.

Written as DNA, the CDR3 is TGTGCCAGCAGTTTACGGGACAGCACAGATACGCAGTATTTT. Amino acids: CASSLRDSTDTQYF. This sequence joins TRBV27 and TRBJ2-3, with D perhaps TRBD1 or TRBD2 (5 bases each). V was clipped by 2 bases and J by 0 bases, with 6 bases between them. CDR1 is MNHEY and CDR2 is SMNVEV in the germline V gene (reference sequence). This CDR3 has 14 residues.

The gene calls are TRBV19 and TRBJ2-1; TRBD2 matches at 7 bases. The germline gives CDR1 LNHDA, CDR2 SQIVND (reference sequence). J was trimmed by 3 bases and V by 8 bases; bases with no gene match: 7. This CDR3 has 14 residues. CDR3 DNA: TGTGCCAGTGGAGACGGGACTAACTACAATGAGCAGTTCTTC. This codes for CASGDGTNYNEQFF.

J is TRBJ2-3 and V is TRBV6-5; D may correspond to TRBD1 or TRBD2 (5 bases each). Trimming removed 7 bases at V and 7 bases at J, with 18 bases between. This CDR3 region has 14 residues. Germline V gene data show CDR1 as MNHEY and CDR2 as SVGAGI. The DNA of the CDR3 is TGTGCCAGCAAACCTAGGGGTCCGGGATATACGCAGTATTTT. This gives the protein CASKPRGPGYTQYF.

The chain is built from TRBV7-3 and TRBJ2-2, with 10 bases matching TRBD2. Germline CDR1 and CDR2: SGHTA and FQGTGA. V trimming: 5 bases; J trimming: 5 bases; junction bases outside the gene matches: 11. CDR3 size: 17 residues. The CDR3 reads CASSPRWLAGETGELFF. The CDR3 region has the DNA TGTGCCAGCAGCCCCCGGTGGCTAGCGGGAGAGACCGGGGAGCTGTTTTTT.

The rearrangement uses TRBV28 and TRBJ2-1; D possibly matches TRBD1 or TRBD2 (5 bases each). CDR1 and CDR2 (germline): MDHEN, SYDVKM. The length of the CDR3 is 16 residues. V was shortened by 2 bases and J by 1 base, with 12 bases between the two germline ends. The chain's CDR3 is CASSLLGEGSYNEQFF. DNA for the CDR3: TGTGCCAGCAGTTTACTCGGAGAGGGGTCCTACAATGAGCAGTTCTTC. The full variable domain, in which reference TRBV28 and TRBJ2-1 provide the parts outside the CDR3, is DVKVTQSSRYLVKRTGEKVFLECVQDMDHENMFWYRQDPGLGLRLIYFSYDVKMKEKGDIPEGYSVSREKKERFSLILESASTNQTSMYLCASSLLGEGSYNEQFFGPGTRLTVL.

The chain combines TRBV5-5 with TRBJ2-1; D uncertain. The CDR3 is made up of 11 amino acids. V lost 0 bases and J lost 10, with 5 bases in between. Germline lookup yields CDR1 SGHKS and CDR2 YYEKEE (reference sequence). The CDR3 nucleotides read TGTGCCAGCAGCTTGGGCCAAGAGCAGTTCTTC. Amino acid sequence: CASSLGQEQFF. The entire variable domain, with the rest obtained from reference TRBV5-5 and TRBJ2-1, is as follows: DAGVTQSPTHLIKTRGQQVTLRCSPISGHKSVSWYQQVLGQGPQFIFQYYEKEERGRGNFPDRFSARQFPNYSSELNVNALLLGDSALYLCASSLGQEQFFGPGTRLTVL.

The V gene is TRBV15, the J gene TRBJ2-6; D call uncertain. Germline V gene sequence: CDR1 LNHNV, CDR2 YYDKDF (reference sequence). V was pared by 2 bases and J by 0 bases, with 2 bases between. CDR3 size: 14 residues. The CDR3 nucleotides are TGTGCCACCAGCAGACACTCTGGGGCCAACGTCCTGACTTTC. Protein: CATSRHSGANVLTF.

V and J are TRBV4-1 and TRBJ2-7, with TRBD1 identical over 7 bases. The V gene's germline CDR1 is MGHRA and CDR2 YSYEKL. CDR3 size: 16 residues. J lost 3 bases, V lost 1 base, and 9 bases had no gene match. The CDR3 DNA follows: TGCGCCAGCAGCCAAGTCCCTGGACAGGCGGGCTACGAGCAGTACTTC. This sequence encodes CASSQVPGQAGYEQYF.

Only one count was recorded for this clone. This CDR3 is CASSFWTGVTEAFF. CDR3 nucleotide sequence: TGTGCCAGCAGCTTTTGGACAGGGGTCACTGAAGCTTTCTTT. The chain joins TRBV7-9 to TRBJ1-1, with TRBD1 matching over 9 bases. V gave up 3 bases and J gave up 4 bases; unmatched junction bases: 3. There are 14 residues in the CDR3. CDR1 is SEHNR, CDR2 FQNEAQ, per germline (reference sequence).

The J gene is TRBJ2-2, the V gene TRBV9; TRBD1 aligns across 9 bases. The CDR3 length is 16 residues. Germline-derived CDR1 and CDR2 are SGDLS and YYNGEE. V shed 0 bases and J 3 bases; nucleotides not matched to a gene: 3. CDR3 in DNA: TGTGCCAGCAGCGTAGCGGGGACAGGGTACACCGGGGAGCTGTTTTTT. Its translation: CASSVAGTGYTGELFF.